Listed here are 30 T cell receptor beta chains from one sample, sequenced in a study of T cells in Graves' hyperthyroidism and ophthalmopathy. Amplification of TCR beta CDR3 regions used RNA as the template. The HTBI primer set was used in a first-round RT-PCR of the TCR CDR3. TCRdb re-analysed the multiplex PCR reads in MiXCR, keeping a single row per CDR3 protein. The profile shows some 300,000 distinct CDR3 sequences, roughly 17% of them singletons. Sequencing input: blood. Receptors were obtained from a man aged 25-45 years with Graves' hyperthyroidism.

This clonotype was detected ten times or more. The chain joins TRBV5-1 to TRBJ2-7, with D possibly matching TRBD2 (7 bases). Germline V lookup: CDR1 SGHRS, CDR2 YFSETQ. V was trimmed by 1 base and J by 1 base, leaving 15 bases between them. This CDR3 spans 16 amino acids. CDR3 protein: CASSLWGGRGSYEQYF. The CDR3 DNA reads as TGCGCCAGCAGCTTGTGGGGAGGGAGGGGGTCCTACGAGCAGTACTTC.

The chain couples TRBV19 to TRBJ2-3; no reliable D call. The germline V gene has CDR1 LNHDA and CDR2 SQIVND (reference sequence). The CDR3 extends over 16 amino acids. Between the trimmed V and J ends, which lost 4 bases and 5 bases, there was a span of 19 bases. Written as DNA, the CDR3 is TGTGCCAGTAGTACCCTCCCAAGTGGTCGAGAAGATACGCAGTATTTT. Translation gives CASSTLPSGREDTQYF.

This clonotype was recorded many times. The CDR3 protein is CASGLLSLRLGRQETQYF. The CDR3 region has the DNA TGTGCCAGCGGGTTACTTTCCCTGCGACTAGGCCGTCAAGAGACCCAGTACTTC. The rearrangement uses TRBV6-1 and TRBJ2-5; D is possibly TRBD2 (6 bases). CDR1 is MNHNS, CDR2 SASEGT, per germline. The CDR3 contains 18 residues. Trimming cost V 8 bases and J 2 bases, with 27 bases left between them.

This clonotype was found a few times. This chain joins TRBV9 and TRBJ2-2, with 9 bases fitting TRBD1. Per germline, CDR1 SGDLS and CDR2 YYNGEE. Trimming at V came to 4 bases and at J to 0 bases, leaving 7 bases not matched to a gene. There are 17 residues in the CDR3. The CDR3 DNA reads TGTGCCAGCAGCCTTGGACAGGGGCCGACGAACACCGGGGAGCTGTTTTTT. Its translation is CASSLGQGPTNTGELFF. Filled out from reference TRBV9 and TRBJ2-2, the complete variable domain reads DSGVTQTPKHLITATGQRVTLRCSPRSGDLSVYWYQQSLDQGLQFLIQYYNGEERAKGNILERFSAQQFPDLHSELNLSSLELGDSALYFCASSLGQGPTNTGELFFGEGSRLTVL.

This chain uses TRBV7-3 with TRBJ2-1; 12 positions agree with TRBD2. CDR3 length equals 16 residues. Losses at the gene ends were 4 bases for V and 3 bases for J; bases not matched to a gene: 4. The germline V gene encodes CDR1 SGHTA and CDR2 FQGTGA. The CDR3 DNA sequence: TGTGCCAGCAGCTACCTAGCGGGAGGGTTCTACAATGAGCAGTTCTTC. This sequence encodes CASSYLAGGFYNEQFF.

This clonotype was detected once. V is TRBV3-1 and J is TRBJ2-7; D gene ambiguous. Germline CDR1 LGHDT, CDR2 YNNKEL (reference sequence). This CDR3 is 13 amino acids long. Deletions cut 1 base from V and 5 bases from J, with 9 bases between. The CDR3 DNA sequence: TGTGCCAGCAGCCAAGTACAAAGCCACGAGCAGTACTTC. Translated: CASSQVQSHEQYF.

This clonotype was seen ten or more times. The rearrangement joins TRBV6-1 to TRBJ2-3, with 12 positions matching TRBD2. Germline assignment: CDR1 MNHNS and CDR2 SASEGT. CDR3 length: 18 amino acids. J gave up 2 bases and V 10 bases, and 16 bases lay outside the gene matches. The CDR3 sequence: CATEGLAGWKIHTDTQYF. CDR3 bases: TGTGCCACCGAGGGACTAGCGGGTTGGAAAATTCACACAGATACGCAGTATTTT.

This clonotype was detected a few times. The rearrangement uses TRBV5-5 and TRBJ2-2, with TRBD2 matching over 9 bases. CDR1 and CDR2 (germline): SGHKS, YYEKEE (reference sequence). The CDR3 has 16 amino acids. Trimming cost V 0 bases and J 7 bases; bases outside gene matches: 7. DNA for the CDR3: TGTGCCAGCAGCTTGGCCTGGCGGGAGGGCGGCGGGGAGCTGTTTTTT. Translating gives CASSLAWREGGGELFF.

This clonotype was observed a handful of times. The V call is TRBV4-2, the J call TRBJ1-3; a possible D gene is TRBD1 (5 bases). The germline V gene has CDR1 LGHNA and CDR2 YNFKEQ. CDR3 length equals 18 residues. V was pared by 0 bases and J by 0 bases, with 15 bases between. CDR3 protein: CASSQDWDDSSSGNTIYF. DNA of the CDR3: TGTGCCAGCAGCCAAGATTGGGACGACTCGAGCTCTGGAAACACCATATATTTT.

There are many counts of this clonotype. V usage is TRBV28 and J usage is TRBJ2-1, with D possibly matching TRBD2 (5 bases). The CDR3 contains 13 residues. V was trimmed by 4 bases and J by 7 bases, leaving 11 bases between them. Germline-derived CDR1 and CDR2 are MDHEN and SYDVKM. The CDR3 bases are TGTGCCAGCAGTTCCGGGATTCGGAATGAGCAGTTCTTC. This gives the protein CASSSGIRNEQFF.

The gene calls are TRBV5-1 and TRBJ2-5; D remains ambiguous. The CDR3 contains 15 residues. Germline CDR1 is SGHRS and CDR2 is YFSETQ. Trimming cost V 0 bases and J 2 bases, with 11 bases left between them. This chain's CDR3 is CASSLAGWGQETQYF. The CDR3 DNA reads as TGCGCCAGCAGCTTGGCCGGTTGGGGACAAGAGACCCAGTACTTC.

This clonotype was seen repeatedly, ten times or more. This chain joins TRBV7-9 and TRBJ2-7; D perhaps matches TRBD1 (7 bases). V was cut by 4 bases and J by 1 base, with 14 bases left in between. This CDR3 comprises 15 residues. Germline-derived CDR1 and CDR2 are SEHNR and FQNEAQ (reference sequence). The CDR3 is CASSSSAGGSYEQYF. CDR3 nucleotide sequence: TGTGCCAGCAGCTCATCGGCAGGGGGGTCCTACGAGCAGTACTTC.

This clonotype was seen ten or more times. The chain is built from TRBV30 and TRBJ2-3, with D unclear. Germline CDR1 reads GTSNPN; CDR2 reads SVGIG (reference sequence). V was clipped by 4 bases and J by 5 bases, with 7 bases between them. This CDR3 has 11 amino acids. DNA of the CDR3: TGTGCCTGGACGGGTCAAGATACGCAGTATTTT. It codes for CAWTGQDTQYF.

The rearrangement links TRBV20-1 to TRBJ2-7, with unresolved D. The germline V gene has CDR1 DFQATT and CDR2 SNEGSKA (reference sequence). The CDR3 contains 14 residues. V dropped 0 bases and J dropped 3 bases, with 12 bases sitting between them. CDR3 residues: CSARDLDTYYEQYF. In DNA, the CDR3 is TGCAGTGCTAGAGATTTAGACACTTACTACGAGCAGTACTTC.

This clonotype was picked up a small number of times. V is TRBV7-9 and J is TRBJ1-5; TRBD1 might be the D (5 bases). The CDR3 spans 15 residues. Trimming stripped 5 bases from V and 2 bases from J, with 13 bases between. Germline CDR1 and CDR2: SEHNR and FQNEAQ (reference sequence). CDR3 in amino acids: CASSISDRGNQPQHF. For the CDR3, the DNA is TGTGCCAGCAGCATTTCCGACAGAGGCAATCAGCCCCAGCATTTT.

This clonotype has just a few counts. The V gene is TRBV6-1, the J gene TRBJ1-4; possibly TRBD1 for D (6 bases). Trimming cost V 5 bases and J 2 bases, with 24 bases left between them. Germline lookup yields CDR1 MNHNS and CDR2 SASEGT. The CDR3 consists of 19 residues. The CDR3 reads CASSSLRGARGRTNEKLFF. The CDR3 DNA follows: TGTGCCAGCAGTTCCCTCCGGGGGGCGCGGGGGCGGACTAATGAAAAACTGTTTTTT.

This clonotype was counted at least ten times. V gene TRBV11-2 combines with J gene TRBJ2-4, with D possibly being TRBD1 (6 bases). The CDR3 spans 15 residues. Per germline, CDR1 SGHAT and CDR2 FQNNGV. V was clipped by 4 bases and J by 3 bases, with 13 bases between them. CDR3 nucleotide sequence: TGTGCCAGCAGCTCCCTGGACAGCAGCAAAAACATTCAGTACTTC. It yields the protein CASSSLDSSKNIQYF.

At least ten counts were recorded for this clonotype. The V and J genes are TRBV13 and TRBJ1-1, with TRBD1 matching over 7 bases. Trimming took 4 bases from V and 8 from J; bases not matched to a gene: 19. The CDR3 extends over 17 amino acids. Germline CDR1 and CDR2: PRHDT and FYEKMQ (reference sequence). CDR3 region: CASSSARVTGEVAEAFF. The CDR3 DNA sequence: TGTGCCAGCAGCTCCGCGAGGGTAACAGGGGAGGTTGCCGAAGCTTTCTTT.

The table lists this clonotype with many counts. The chain is built from TRBV20-1 and TRBJ2-3; 13 nucleotides match TRBD2. The CDR3 consists of 17 residues. Trimming cost V 2 bases and J 6 bases; bases outside gene matches: 11. CDR1 is DFQATT and CDR2 is SNEGSKA in the germline V gene (reference sequence). The CDR3 nucleotides are TGCAGTGCTAGATCGGAACTAGCGGGAGGGCCTTGGGATACGCAGTATTTT. Residues: CSARSELAGGPWDTQYF.

The CDR3 protein is CASSLIRAQGPDGYTF. The DNA of the CDR3 is TGTGCCAGCAGCCTAATCCGGGCCCAGGGGCCCGATGGCTACACCTTC. The rearrangement joins TRBV16 to TRBJ1-2, with D possibly matching TRBD1 (6 bases). The V end was cut by 4 bases, the J end by 6 bases, with 21 bases between. The CDR3 is made up of 16 amino acids. CDR1 and CDR2 (germline): KGHSY, FQNENV.

This clonotype is a singleton in its sample. Just one base apart from a much larger clone, this may be a read error. The chain couples TRBV7-2 to TRBJ2-5; a weak D match, TRBD1 (6 bases). The V end lost 6 bases, the J end lost 10 bases, and 15 bases lay between the germline ends. The CDR3 runs 12 residues. Germline V gene lookup returns CDR1 SGHTA and CDR2 FQGNSA. The CDR3 nucleotides read TGTGCCAGCAGTCCCCCCAAGGGGGTCCAGTACTTC. Translated: CASSPPKGVQYF.

This clonotype was seen at least ten times. The J gene is TRBJ2-5, the V gene TRBV15; D ambiguous. V lost 3 bases and J 1 base, leaving 15 bases between the germline ends. Germline CDR1 and CDR2: LNHNV and YYDKDF (reference sequence). The CDR3 is made up of 16 amino acids. The CDR3 sequence is CATSSPLKDPQETQYF. The CDR3 region has the DNA TGTGCCACCAGCAGCCCACTTAAAGACCCCCAAGAGACCCAGTACTTC.

To note about this clonotype: It may be a read error: a sequence one base away is much more abundant. The chain uses TRBV10-3 and TRBJ1-6; tentative D call: TRBD1 (5 bases). The germline CDR1 and CDR2 sequences are ENHRY and SYGVKD. Trimming stripped 8 bases from V and 5 bases from J, with 22 bases between. The CDR3 totals 17 residues. The CDR3 DNA follows: TGTGCCATCTCTCCCCTTTTGGGGGGACGTAATAATTCACCCCTCCACTTT. Its protein is CAISPLLGGRNNSPLHF.

This clonotype was counted many times. This chain uses TRBV7-9 with TRBJ1-1, with D tentatively TRBD1 (6 bases). Germline CDR1 reads SEHNR; CDR2 reads FQNEAQ (reference sequence). The CDR3 is 12 amino acids. Trimming stripped 1 base from V and 8 bases from J, with 8 bases between. CDR3: CASSLGGLEAFF. The CDR3 coding sequence is TGTGCCAGCAGCTTAGGGGGGCTAGAAGCTTTCTTT.

This chain joins TRBV5-5 and TRBJ1-6; 7 nucleotides align to TRBD1. Germline V CDR1 and CDR2: SGHKS, YYEKEE (reference sequence). V was clipped by 4 bases and J by 9 bases; unmatched bases: 10. This CDR3 is 15 amino acids long. The CDR3 nucleotides read TGTGCCAGCAGCATCGCGACAGGGATCGGTTCACCCCTCCACTTT. Translated: CASSIATGIGSPLHF.

The chain recombines TRBV19 with TRBJ1-2, with D maybe TRBD1 (5 bases). Germline V gene data show CDR1 as LNHDA and CDR2 as SQIVND (reference sequence). V lost 8 bases, J lost 1 base, and 14 bases lay in between. The CDR3 length is 14 residues. The CDR3 sequence is CASQALGDNYGYTF. The DNA of the CDR3 is TGTGCCAGTCAGGCACTGGGGGATAACTATGGCTACACCTTC.

The gene calls are TRBV29-1 and TRBJ2-1, with a weak D call TRBD2 (5 bases). Per the germline V gene, CDR1 is SQVTM and CDR2 is ANQGSEA. This CDR3 contains 16 residues. Trimming left V 4 bases short and J 4 bases short, with 20 bases between. The chain's CDR3 is CSVVILAGPLYNEQFF. CDR3 sequence (DNA): TGCAGCGTTGTAATCTTGGCGGGTCCTTTATACAATGAGCAGTTCTTC.

This clonotype was observed at least ten times. The V call is TRBV14, the J call TRBJ2-1; tentative D call: TRBD2 (5 bases). This CDR3 is 15 amino acids long. Germline CDR1 is SGHDN and CDR2 is FVKESK. Trimming stripped 0 bases from V and 9 bases from J, with 15 bases between. DNA for the CDR3: TGTGCCAGCAGCCAAGAGAGGACTGCCCGCAGTGAGCAGTTCTTC. Amino acid sequence: CASSQERTARSEQFF.

The V call is TRBV25-1, the J call TRBJ2-2; D is unclear. The length of the CDR3 is 15 residues. Germline lookup yields CDR1 MGHDK and CDR2 SYGVNS. The V and J ends lost 1 base and 4 bases respectively, with 10 bases between them. CDR3 in DNA: TGTGCCAGCAGTGAATTCTGGCTGGGCACCGGGGAGCTGTTTTTT. Protein: CASSEFWLGTGELFF.

This clonotype appeared a few times. V is TRBV10-3 and J is TRBJ2-3; TRBD2 matches 16 bases. In germline, CDR1 is ENHRY, CDR2 SYGVKD. CDR3 length equals 18 residues. V dropped 0 bases and J dropped 6; count of bases not matched to a gene: 6. The CDR3 loop reads CAISESRLGLAGGDTQYF. Here the CDR3 DNA reads TGTGCCATCAGTGAGTCACGACTGGGACTAGCGGGAGGGGATACGCAGTATTTT.